Listed below are T cell receptor beta chains from one sample, sequenced in a study of neoadjuvant anti-PD-1 for oral cavity cancer. Using immunoSEQ multiplex PCR, the repertoire was profiled, and TCRdb retains in-frame clones only, with some absent. The sample records around 14,000 clones, just over 70% being singletons. This specimen consisted of PBMCs, obtained before nivolumab (anti-PD-1) treatment. These receptors were taken from a person aged 35-79 years with oral cavity squamous cell carcinoma. The CDR3 runs from the conserved cysteine through the conserved F or W. The D gene is left open where the match is weak. A clone size is listed for some rows: how often the clone was seen (once, few, many), or a class if it is expanded.

d_call | j_call | v_call | clone_size | cdr3_aa | cdr3_nt
. | TRBJ2-6 | TRBV30 | . | CAWSVAGANVLTF | TGTGCCTGGAGTGTTGCTGGGGCCAACGTCCTGACTTTC
. | TRBJ2-5 | TRBV11-2 | few | CASSPHVGDQETQYF | TGTGCCAGCAGCCCCCACGTAGGGGACCAAGAGACCCAGTACTTC
TRBD1 | TRBJ2-7 | TRBV5-1 | . | CASSQGVSVEQYF | TGCGCCAGCAGCCAGGGGGTCTCGGTCGAGCAGTACTTC
. | TRBJ2-7 | TRBV5-1 | . | CASSVDQYEQYF | TGCGCCAGCAGCGTAGACCAGTACGAGCAGTACTTC
TRBD1 | TRBJ2-4 | TRBV4-1 | . | CASSLGTGENIQYF | TGCGCCAGCAGCCTCGGGACAGGGGAAAACATTCAGTACTTC
TRBD2 | TRBJ2-2 | TRBV6-4 | . | CASSDSGTSGTGELFF | TGTGCCAGCAGTGACTCGGGGACTAGCGGGACCGGGGAGCTGTTTTTT
. | TRBJ1-5 | TRBV19 | once | CASNVQGYQPQHF | TGTGCCAGTAACGTTCAGGGTTATCAGCCCCAGCATTTT
. | TRBJ1-1 | TRBV11-2 | . | CASTNRLGDTEAFF | TGTGCCAGCACCAACAGGCTGGGGGACACTGAAGCTTTCTTT
. | TRBJ1-2 | TRBV11-1 | . | CASSYEGSGYTF | TGTGCCAGCAGCTATGAGGGGAGCGGCTACACCTTC
. | TRBJ1-2 | TRBV27 | few | CASSLRGGKDGYTF | TGTGCCAGCAGTTTACGGGGGGGGAAGGATGGCTACACCTTC
. | TRBJ1-2 | TRBV2 | few | CASSTNQNYGYTF | TGTGCCAGCAGTACGAACCAGAACTATGGCTACACCTTC
TRBD2 | TRBJ2-3 | TRBV7-3 | . | CASSRGTSGGASTDTQYF | TGTGCCAGCAGCCGCGGGACTAGCGGGGGGGCGAGCACAGATACGCAGTATTTT
. | TRBJ2-1 | TRBV11-2 | . | CASSFGGSISYNEQFF | TGTGCCAGCAGCTTCGGGGGAAGTATCTCCTACAATGAGCAGTTCTTC
. | TRBJ2-1 | TRBV6-1 | . | CASSDSRAVVYNEQFF | TGTGCCAGCAGTGATTCCAGGGCGGTGGTATACAATGAGCAGTTCTTC
. | TRBJ2-3 | TRBV2 | once | CASRSLPGGSTDTQYF | TGTGCCAGCAGAAGTCTCCCTGGCGGGAGCACAGATACGCAGTATTTT
TRBD1 | TRBJ2-7 | TRBV4-1 | . | CASSQAPWTGEYEQYF | TGCGCCAGCAGCCAAGCTCCTTGGACAGGGGAATACGAGCAGTACTTC